Each of the 4 T cell receptor beta chains below was sequenced from the same sample in a study of CD8+ T cells in alopecia areata. After isolation, RNA underwent reverse transcription to generate cDNA as the sequencing template. Assay: immunoSEQ multiplex PCR; the TCRdb copy retains only in-frame clones and omits some. The table includes some 120,000 clones, around three fifths detected once. Sample: CD4+ T cells sorted from blood, taken at week 0. Receptors were obtained from a human donor with alopecia areata.

This clone was found a few times. J is TRBJ2-3 and V is TRBV7-2; D is uncertain. This CDR3 spans 15 amino acids. V gave up 4 bases and J gave up 2 bases, with 13 bases separating them. Germline CDR1 and CDR2: SGHTA and FQGNSA. In nucleotides, the CDR3 is TGTGCCAGCAGCTCATACTTATCCTACACAGATACGCAGTATTTT. It yields the protein CASSSYLSYTDTQYF.

The chain combines TRBV19 with TRBJ2-3; 8 bases agree with TRBD2. The CDR3 contains 15 residues. From germline, CDR1 is LNHDA and CDR2 SQIVND (reference sequence). Unmatched junction bases numbered 6, after V lost 5 bases and J lost 2 bases. DNA of the CDR3: TGTGCCAGTAGTGACCCAGCGGGGGTCACAGATACGCAGTATTTT. This translates into CASSDPAGVTDTQYF.

The CDR3 coding sequence is TGCAGCGCTGCGGCTAGCGGGGGCGGAGAGACCCAGTACTTC. Encoded protein: CSAAASGGGETQYF. V gene TRBV29-1 combines with J gene TRBJ2-5; TRBD2 aligns across 10 bases. The CDR3 has 14 amino acids. Trimming took 7 bases from V and 4 from J; bases not matched to a gene: 9. Germline V gene data show CDR1 as SQVTM and CDR2 as ANQGSEA.

The V and J genes are TRBV27 and TRBJ1-6; the D gene is possibly TRBD1 (6 bases). The V gene's germline CDR1 is MNHEY and CDR2 SMNVEV (reference sequence). The length of the CDR3 is 15 residues. Trimming pared 3 bases from V and 10 bases from J, leaving 16 bases between. The CDR3: CASSFYQTGNSPLHF. For the CDR3, the DNA is TGTGCCAGCAGTTTCTATCAAACAGGGAACTCACCCCTCCACTTT.